These T cell receptor beta chains were read from a single sample in a study of T cells in Graves' hyperthyroidism and ophthalmopathy. A single record per CDR3 protein comes from TCRdb applying MiXCR to the multiplex PCR reads. Here the sample spans approximately 400,000 distinct CDR3 sequences, around 16% being singletons. Input material: blood. These receptors came from a woman between 18 and 29 years old with Graves' hyperthyroidism. Both conserved end residues are part of each CDR3. Fields, in order: V gene, J gene, D gene, clone size, CDR3 protein, CDR3 DNA. The D gene is left open where the match is weak. Part of the rows lack a size; the others show once, few, many or a class for expanded clones.

TRBV28	TRBJ2-3	-	-	CASSLAVLGDTDTQYF	TGTGCCAGCAGTTTGGCAGTCCTCGGAGACACAGATACGCAGTATTTT
TRBV6-5	TRBJ2-7	TRBD1	-	CASSYLGTGAKTYEQYF	TGTGCCAGCAGTTACCTCGGGACAGGGGCAAAAACCTACGAGCAGTACTTC
TRBV27	TRBJ1-2	-	many	CASSLTGFYGYTF	TGTGCCAGCAGTTTGACAGGATTCTATGGCTACACCTTC
TRBV20-1	TRBJ2-1	-	-	CSARAWSSDNEQFF	TGCAGTGCTAGAGCATGGTCATCAGACAATGAGCAGTTCTTC
TRBV15	TRBJ1-5	-	-	CATSRDIGWTASNQPQHF	TGTGCCACCAGCAGAGATATTGGATGGACAGCTAGCAATCAGCCCCAGCATTTT
TRBV5-1	TRBJ2-1	-	few	CASTSGTFGEQFF	TGCGCCAGCACTTCAGGGACTTTTGGTGAGCAGTTCTTC
TRBV6-1	TRBJ2-7	-	few	CASSGNFYEQYF	TGTGCCAGCAGTGGGAATTTCTACGAGCAGTACTTC
TRBV12-3/TRBV12-4	TRBJ2-1	TRBD2	many	CASRAGTSDEQFF	TGTGCCAGCAGAGCCGGGACTAGCGATGAGCAGTTCTTC
TRBV18	TRBJ1-2	TRBD1	many	CASSPAGTANYGYTF	TGTGCCAGCTCACCAGCCGGGACAGCAAACTATGGCTACACCTTC
TRBV15	TRBJ2-7	-	-	CATSRGQNDYEQYF	TGTGCCACCAGCAGAGGACAGAACGATTACGAGCAGTACTTC
TRBV7-3	TRBJ2-7	-	few	CASSPGTPPNRIYEQYF	TGTGCCAGCAGCCCCGGGACACCTCCGAACCGAATCTACGAGCAGTACTTC
TRBV7-8	TRBJ2-2	TRBD2	few	CASSATSGRGTGELFF	TGTGCCAGCAGCGCTACTAGCGGGAGGGGTACCGGGGAGCTGTTTTTT
TRBV10-2	TRBJ2-7	-	many	CASSPDGGKNEQYF	TGCGCCAGCAGTCCCGATGGAGGCAAGAACGAGCAGTACTTC
TRBV20-1	TRBJ2-1	TRBD2	many	CSAEPGTGRTSGRAGEQFF	TGCAGTGCTGAGCCCGGGACAGGGAGGACTAGCGGGAGAGCGGGTGAGCAGTTCTTC
TRBV4-1	TRBJ2-2	-	few	CASSQASPLWTGELFF	TGCGCCAGCAGCCAAGCCTCCCCCCTCTGGACCGGGGAGCTGTTTTTT
TRBV2	TRBJ1-4	-	many	CASSVTYPEKLFF	TGTGCCAGCAGTGTTACTTACCCCGAAAAACTGTTTTTT
TRBV11-3	TRBJ2-3	-	many	CASSLGGYSSTDTQYF	TGTGCCAGCAGCTTGGGCGGCTATTCTAGCACAGATACGCAGTATTTT
TRBV15	TRBJ1-2	-	few	CATTLGGANYGYTF	TGTGCCACCACCCTTGGGGGGGCTAACTATGGCTACACCTTC
TRBV2	TRBJ2-3	TRBD2	many	CASSDAGTSGRALSDTQYF	TGTGCCAGCAGTGACGCCGGGACTAGCGGGAGGGCTCTTTCAGATACGCAGTATTTT
TRBV27	TRBJ2-2	-	-	CASSPLLGINTGELFF	TGTGCCAGCAGTCCGCTACTAGGAATAAACACCGGGGAGCTGTTTTTT
TRBV5-1	TRBJ2-7	TRBD1	many	CASSPGQGIEQYF	TGCGCCAGCAGCCCGGGACAGGGGATCGAGCAGTACTTC
TRBV2	TRBJ2-7	TRBD1	-	CASRDRGNEQYF	TGTGCCAGCAGAGACAGGGGTAACGAGCAGTACTTC
TRBV7-9	TRBJ1-1	-	-	CASSLAKDANTEAFF	TGTGCCAGCAGCTTAGCAAAGGACGCGAACACTGAAGCTTTCTTT
TRBV7-9	TRBJ2-5	TRBD1	many	CASSSYDRGLYQETQYF	TGTGCCAGCAGCTCCTACGATAGGGGGCTGTACCAAGAGACCCAGTACTTC
TRBV12-3/TRBV12-4	TRBJ1-4	TRBD1	-	CASSLGAGTGGRGEKLFF	TGTGCCAGCAGTTTAGGGGCCGGGACAGGGGGCCGAGGTGAAAAACTGTTTTTT